Each of the 23 T cell receptor beta chains below was sequenced from the same sample in a study of control samples from healthy donors and cancer patients. Clones were sequenced by immunoSEQ multiplex PCR, and TCRdb holds only the in-frame ones, with some missing. The sample includes roughly 30,000 clones, roughly 87% of them seen just once. Material for sequencing was formalin-fixed, paraffin-embedded tissue. Receptors were obtained from a female donor with melanoma.

This sequence joins TRBV6-1 and TRBJ2-1; 11 bases match TRBD2. The length of the CDR3 is 17 residues. V trimming: 1 base; J trimming: 8 bases; junction bases outside the gene matches: 10. Germline CDR1 and CDR2: MNHNS and SASEGT. CDR3 region: CASSEVTGLAGFDEQFF. In DNA, the CDR3 is TGTGCCAGCAGTGAAGTAACAGGACTAGCGGGTTTCGATGAGCAGTTCTTC.

The chain employs TRBV27 and TRBJ2-3, with unresolved D. Trimming pared 2 bases from V and 5 bases from J, leaving 8 bases between. Germline CDR1 is MNHEY and CDR2 is SMNVEV (reference sequence). The CDR3 sequence is 13 residues long. The CDR3 region has the DNA TGTGCCAGCAGTTTAGTCTTTGGAGATACGCAGTATTTT. Encoded protein: CASSLVFGDTQYF.

The chain uses TRBV9 and TRBJ2-7, with 10 bases lining up with TRBD1. The length of the CDR3 is 15 residues. Germline CDR1 is SGDLS and CDR2 is YYNGEE. J gave up 3 bases and V 3 bases, and 6 bases lay outside the gene matches. The CDR3 DNA reads TGTGCCAGCAGCGCAGGGGACAGGGGTTTCTACGAGCAGTACTTC. Translation gives CASSAGDRGFYEQYF.

This rearrangement joins TRBV9 to TRBJ2-1, with 10 bases that match TRBD2. Germline V gene data show CDR1 as SGDLS and CDR2 as YYNGEE. The CDR3 totals 15 residues. Trimming cost V 4 bases and J 10 bases; bases outside gene matches: 11. DNA for the CDR3: TGTGCCAGCAGCCCACGAGCGGGAGGGCCGGGGGAGCAGTTCTTC. It translates to CASSPRAGGPGEQFF.

J is TRBJ2-3 and V is TRBV5-4; D is possibly TRBD1 or TRBD2 (5 bases each). This CDR3 region has 13 residues. Germline CDR1 and CDR2: SGHNT and YYREEE (reference sequence). V was pared by 1 base and J by 6 bases, with 9 bases between. The CDR3 bases are TGTGCCAGCAGCTTGAGAGGGGAGGATACGCAGTATTTT. As protein: CASSLRGEDTQYF.

The genes are TRBV6-2 or TRBV6-3 and TRBJ2-7; D is unresolved. Germline assignment: CDR1 MNHEY and CDR2 SVGEGT. The CDR3 is 12 residues long. V gave up 6 bases and J gave up 0 bases, with 6 bases separating them. CDR3 nucleotide sequence: TGTGCCAGCAGCCCTCTCTCCTACGAGCAGTACTTC. Translating gives CASSPLSYEQYF.

This chain joins TRBV11-3 and TRBJ1-1; TRBD1 matches 8 bases. This CDR3 contains 15 residues. Germline lookup yields CDR1 SGHNT and CDR2 YENEEA. The junction had 6 bases not matched to a gene; V was cut back by 5 bases and J by 1 base. This CDR3 reads CASSPQDRGNTEAFF. The DNA for the CDR3 is TGTGCCAGCAGCCCCCAAGACAGGGGGAACACTGAAGCTTTCTTT.

The chain couples TRBV29-1 to TRBJ2-3; D remains ambiguous. CDR1 is SQVTM, CDR2 ANQGSEA, per germline. V was clipped by 7 bases and J by 8 bases, with 16 bases between them. This CDR3 has 12 residues. This chain's CDR3 is CSAEDPARTQYF. The CDR3 DNA sequence: TGCAGCGCCGAGGACCCGGCGCGTACGCAGTATTTT.

This clone was picked up a small number of times. V usage is TRBV21-1 and J usage is TRBJ2-3; the table's D call, TRBD1, has no DNA check behind it. TRBV21-1 is a pseudogene. The CDR3 runs to 18 residues. The DNA of the CDR3 is TGTGCCAGCAGCAAAGATACCGAGGGGGCTAGCGGCACAGATACGCAGTATTTT. Protein product: CASSKDTEGASGTDTQYF.

The chain recombines TRBV7-9 with TRBJ1-1; D is undetermined. This CDR3 has 12 amino acids. Germline assignment: CDR1 SEHNR and CDR2 FQNEAQ (reference sequence). Trimming cost V 5 bases and J 8 bases, with 12 bases left between them. The CDR3 DNA is TGTGCCAGCAGCACTCCCCAGGTAGAAGCTTTCTTT. It is translated as CASSTPQVEAFF.

In this sample, this clone turned up a few times. The DNA for the CDR3 is TGTGCCAGCAGTGTGCCCTCTCTAGGGGGTGAGACCCAGTACTTC. Residues: CASSVPSLGGETQYF. This chain connects TRBV25-1 to TRBJ2-5; D perhaps matches TRBD1 (6 bases). This CDR3 is built from 15 residues. Germline-derived CDR1 and CDR2 are MGHDK and SYGVNS. V shed 4 bases and J shed 5 bases, with 17 bases lying between them. Variable domain in full (rest from reference TRBV25-1 and TRBJ2-5): EADIYQTPRYLVIGTGKKITLECSQTMGHDKMYWYQQDPGMELHLIHYSYGVNSTEKGDLSSESTVSRIRTEHFPLTLESARPSHTSQYLCASSVPSLGGETQYFGPGTRLLVL.

This rearrangement joins TRBV7-3 to TRBJ2-7; tentative D call: TRBD2 (6 bases). Trimming took 0 bases from V and 3 from J, leaving 9 bases between them. Germline loops: CDR1 SGHTA, CDR2 FQGTGA. This CDR3 has 14 amino acids. The CDR3 DNA follows: TGTGCCAGCAGCTTAACGGCGGGACTCTACGAGCAGTACTTC. Translated: CASSLTAGLYEQYF.

V gene TRBV29-1 combines with J gene TRBJ1-4, with D maybe TRBD1 (6 bases). The length of the CDR3 is 13 residues. In germline, CDR1 is SQVTM, CDR2 ANQGSEA. Deletions cut 3 bases from V and 2 bases from J, with 7 bases between. The CDR3 spells CSVDGGTNEKLFF. CDR3 bases: TGCAGCGTTGATGGGGGCACTAATGAAAAACTGTTTTTT. Full variable domain (outside the CDR3, taken from reference TRBV29-1 and TRBJ1-4): SAVISQKPSRDICQRGTSLTIQCQVDSQVTMMFWYRQQPGQSLTLIATANQGSEATYESGFVIDKFPISRPNLTFSTLTVSNMSPEDSSIYLCSVDGGTNEKLFFGSGTQLSVL.

This clone occurred once. This sequence joins TRBV5-1 and TRBJ2-1; 10 bases agree with TRBD2. CDR1 is SGHRS, CDR2 YFSETQ, per germline. J lost 7 bases, V lost 1 base, and 5 bases had no gene match. CDR3 length: 15 residues. The CDR3 region is CASSLLTSGLNEQFF. The CDR3 coding sequence is TGCGCCAGCAGCTTGCTGACTAGCGGGTTGAATGAGCAGTTCTTC.

This clone was observed a few times. The rearrangement links TRBV28 to TRBJ2-1; 8 bases agree with TRBD2. The CDR3 spans 13 residues. Trimming cost V 9 bases and J 5 bases; bases outside gene matches: 6. CDR1 is MDHEN and CDR2 is SYDVKM in the germline V gene. The chain's CDR3 is CASGLAGNNEQFF. The CDR3 bases are TGTGCCAGTGGACTAGCAGGGAACAATGAGCAGTTCTTC.

This chain joins TRBV11-2 and TRBJ1-5, with a possible D match to TRBD1 (5 bases). The V gene's germline CDR1 is SGHAT and CDR2 FQNNGV. This CDR3 comprises 13 residues. Trimming took 1 base from V and 9 from J, leaving 10 bases between them. The CDR3, as DNA: TGTGCCAGCAGCTTAGGCGCCGGGGCGCCCCAGCATTTT. It specifies CASSLGAGAPQHF.

The chain has TRBV29-1 and TRBJ2-1; 11 nucleotides align to TRBD2. CDR1 and CDR2 from the germline V gene are SQVTM and ANQGSEA. The CDR3 covers 13 residues. CDR3: CSASSGRAYEQFF. The DNA for the CDR3 is TGCAGTGCGAGTAGCGGGAGGGCATATGAGCAGTTCTTC.

This clone was observed a handful of times. The genes are TRBV5-1 and TRBJ2-7; 9 nucleotides line up with TRBD2. This CDR3 is 15 amino acids long. CDR1 and CDR2 (germline): SGHRS, YFSETQ. The V gene end was trimmed by 1 base and the J gene end by 3 bases; junction bases not matched to a gene: 5. The CDR3 here is CASSLSGRSDYEQYF. The DNA of the CDR3 is TGCGCCAGCAGCTTGAGCGGGAGGTCAGACTACGAGCAGTACTTC.

The gene calls are TRBV7-9 and TRBJ2-7; D perhaps matches TRBD1 (6 bases). The length of the CDR3 is 14 residues. Looked up from germline, CDR1 is SEHNR and CDR2 is FQNEAQ (reference sequence). The V end lost 3 bases, the J end lost 7 bases, and 16 bases lay between the germline ends. The DNA of the CDR3 is TGTGCCAGCAGCTTCAGTCTACAGGGTTGGGAGCAGTACTTC. Residues: CASSFSLQGWEQYF.

This chain uses TRBV18 with TRBJ1-1; D is undetermined. V was cut by 6 bases and J by 3 bases, with 11 bases left in between. The CDR3 is 13 amino acids. Germline CDR1 is KGHSH and CDR2 is LQKENI. CDR3: CASSQSGDTEAFF. CDR3 DNA sequence: TGTGCCAGCTCTCAATCAGGAGACACTGAAGCTTTCTTT.

This chain connects TRBV19 to TRBJ1-1; TRBD1 is a possible D gene (6 bases). This CDR3 has 15 residues. CDR1 LNHDA and CDR2 SQIVND come from the germline V gene (reference sequence). V gave up 7 bases and J gave up 2 bases, with 17 bases separating them. The chain's CDR3 is CASTLRGAANTEAFF. The CDR3 DNA reads TGTGCCAGTACACTTAGGGGGGCAGCCAACACTGAAGCTTTCTTT.

The V gene is TRBV12-3 or TRBV12-4, the J gene TRBJ1-3; D is unresolved. The V gene lost 8 bases and the J gene lost 4 bases, with 9 bases spanning the gap. There are 12 residues in the CDR3. CDR3 bases: TGTGCCAGCGATCGGTCCGGAAACACCATATATTTT. As protein: CASDRSGNTIYF.

The V and J genes are TRBV9 and TRBJ2-2; no clear D gene. The length of the CDR3 is 13 residues. Trimming took 2 bases from V and 5 from J, leaving 7 bases between them. Germline assignment: CDR1 SGDLS and CDR2 YYNGEE. The CDR3: CASSVDLTGELFF. CDR3 nucleotide sequence: TGTGCCAGCAGCGTCGACTTGACCGGGGAGCTGTTTTTT.